This T cell receptor (beta chain) comes out of a study of control samples from healthy donors and cancer patients. Measured with immunoSEQ multiplex PCR; TCRdb has only the in-frame clones, and not every one. The table shows tens of thousands of clones, with roughly 91% occurring only once. Trimming removed 5 bases at V and 3 bases at J, with 10 bases between. The CDR3 has 14 amino acids. Germline CDR1 KGHDR, CDR2 SFDVKD. This clone appeared a single time. This chain links TRBV24-1 with TRBJ2-1; no reliable D call. This TCR came from a man in his thirties or forties in good health. Sequenced: blood. CDR3 sequence: CATSGRPNYNEQFF. As DNA, the CDR3 is TGTGCCACCAGTGGTCGACCCAACTACAATGAGCAGTTCTTC.